This T cell receptor beta chain was profiled in a study of cytomegalovirus exposure and HLA in healthy donors. The PCR was carried out with 60 Vbeta primers and 13 Jbeta primers. TCRdb's copy holds only in-frame clones and misses some; the assay was immunoSEQ multiplex PCR. Of around 150,000 clones in the sample, 84% were seen once. Losses at the gene ends were 4 bases for V and 7 bases for J; bases not matched to a gene: 12. Germline CDR1 is SGHDT and CDR2 is YYEEEE. The CDR3 contains 15 residues. Material for sequencing was PBMCs. This chain joins TRBV5-6 and TRBJ2-3; 7 bases are shared with TRBD2. This receptor was identified in a man aged 45-65 years in good health and CMV-seropositive. CDR3 sequence reads: CASSPPGLPSNTQYF. The CDR3 region has the DNA TGTGCCAGCAGCCCGCCGGGACTACCCTCCAATACGCAGTATTTT.